These 3 T cell receptor beta chains share one sample of origin, sequenced in a study of neurological immune-mediated disorders. TCRdb used MiXCR to reprocess the 5' RACE reads, holding one entry per CDR3 protein. The sample holds some 14,000 distinct CDR3 sequences, under 11% seen once. Sequenced: PBMCs. The receptor set was obtained from a woman in her 40s in good health.

The CDR3 bases are TGTGCCTGGAGGTTGGGCGGTCTCTACGAGCAGTACTTC. This encodes CAWRLGGLYEQYF. V and J are TRBV30 and TRBJ2-7, with no clear D. Germline CDR1 is GTSNPN and CDR2 is SVGIG (reference sequence). The CDR3 loop spans 13 amino acids. Between the trimmed V and J ends, which lost 3 bases and 3 bases, there was a span of 12 bases.

This clonotype was detected ten times or more. The J gene is TRBJ2-7, the V gene TRBV5-1; D perhaps matches TRBD2 (6 bases). Trimming took 4 bases from V and 2 from J, leaving 13 bases between them. This CDR3 region has 14 residues. Per the germline V gene, CDR1 is SGHRS and CDR2 is YFSETQ. The CDR3 DNA reads TGCGCCAGCAGCAGGGACTCTAGCGCCTACGAGCAGTACTTC. Protein: CASSRDSSAYEQYF.

This clonotype was detected many times. The germline gene is not matched at one end of the junction; a read error may be the cause. The chain employs TRBV7-7 and TRBJ2-5, with a possible D match to TRBD2 (6 bases). Germline V gene sequence: CDR1 SSHAT, CDR2 FNYEAQ (reference sequence). The CDR3 has 16 amino acids. In DNA form, the CDR3 reads TGTGCTAGCAGCGAAGGTGCGGGACGGGGCCAAGAGACCCAGTACTTC. This sequence encodes CASSEGAGRGQETQYF.